These 19 T cell receptor beta chains came from one sample sequenced in a study of Graves' ophthalmopathy and Graves' hyperthyroidism. RNA transcripts served as template for amplifying TCR beta CDR3 sequences. An initial RT-PCR round employing HTBI primers preceded a second-round multiplex PCR. In TCRdb, the multiplex PCR reads were re-called with MiXCR into one record per CDR3 protein. The sample yields over a million distinct CDR3 sequences, about 35% seen once. Material for sequencing was peripheral blood or thyroid tissue (not recorded which). The receptors were sampled from an adult man with Graves' hyperthyroidism.

This clonotype was picked up a small number of times. A read error may produce the germline difference seen at one junction end. The chain recombines TRBV7-2 with TRBJ2-5; D may be TRBD2 (5 bases). Germline V gene data show CDR1 as SGHTA and CDR2 as FQGNSA. The CDR3 extends over 13 amino acids. The CDR3 protein is CASSQGGLETQYF. The CDR3, as DNA: TGCGCCAGCAGCCAAGGAGGTCTGGAGACCCAGTACTTC.

The table lists this clonotype with many counts. The V call is TRBV12-3 or TRBV12-4, the J call TRBJ2-7; no reliable D call. This CDR3 comprises 14 residues. Deletions cut 6 bases from V and 2 bases from J, with 14 bases between. CDR3: CASSSGLTTYEQYF. The CDR3 nucleotides read TGTGCCAGCAGCTCGGGCCTGACGACCTACGAGCAGTACTTC.

Note on this clonotype: The DNA is omitted, as the CDR3 cannot be located on it reliably, and the CDR3 follows TCRdb's listing. The chain links TRBV11-2 to TRBJ1-1; TRBD1 is the table's D call and was not checked against the DNA. Germline CDR1 is SGHAT and CDR2 is FQNNGV. The length of the CDR3 is 20 amino acids, counting both ends. The CDR3 loop is CASSLGGETQYFGASTEAFF.

Only one count was recorded for this clonotype. The rearrangement links TRBV29-1 to TRBJ2-7, with 7 bases matching TRBD2. CDR3 size: 13 residues. V was pared by 0 bases and J by 7 bases, with 6 bases of the junction left unmatched. CDR1 is SQVTM, CDR2 ANQGSEA, per germline. CDR3 amino acids: CSVEDRGEREQYF. The CDR3, as DNA: TGCAGCGTTGAAGATCGGGGGGAGAGGGAGCAGTACTTC.

This clonotype showed up many times. J is TRBJ1-6 and V is TRBV13, with 8 bases aligning to TRBD1. The CDR3 runs to 14 residues. The germline CDR1 and CDR2 sequences are PRHDT and FYEKMQ (reference sequence). J was trimmed by 6 bases and V by 6 bases; bases with no gene match: 4. The CDR3 DNA follows: TGTGCCAGCAGGACCGGACAGGGTAATTCACCCCTCCACTTT. Translated, it gives CASRTGQGNSPLHF.

In its sample, this clonotype was seen once. The rearrangement uses TRBV29-1 and TRBJ2-7; D unclear. The CDR3 is 14 residues long. Per the germline V gene, CDR1 is SQVTM and CDR2 is ANQGSEA. Between the trimmed V and J ends, which lost 6 bases and 1 base, there was a span of 16 bases. In DNA form, the CDR3 reads TGCAGCGTGACCCCGGACGGCCTATCCTACGAGCAGTACTTC. Its protein product is CSVTPDGLSYEQYF.

This clonotype was seen at least ten times. V gene TRBV7-9 combines with J gene TRBJ2-7; possibly TRBD1 for D (6 bases). The length of the CDR3 is 13 residues. The germline gives CDR1 SEHNR, CDR2 FQNEAQ (reference sequence). The germline V and J ends were trimmed by 4 bases and 3 bases, with 10 bases remaining between them. CDR3 loop: CASSSGRGYEQYF. In nucleotides, the CDR3 is TGTGCCAGCAGCTCCGGCAGGGGCTACGAGCAGTACTTC.

The sample holds a few counts of this clonotype. The rearrangement links TRBV24-1 to TRBJ1-2, with D tentatively TRBD1 (6 bases). V lost 7 bases, J lost 6 bases, and 14 bases lay in between. The CDR3 is 13 residues long. The germline gives CDR1 KGHDR, CDR2 SFDVKD. CDR3 amino acids: CATRGGQSHGYTF. CDR3 DNA: TGTGCCACCAGAGGAGGACAGAGCCATGGCTACACCTTC.

Ten or more counts support this clonotype. The V and J genes are TRBV14 and TRBJ1-1; no definite D call. The V gene's germline CDR1 is SGHDN and CDR2 FVKESK. Trimming took off 4 bases at V and 2 bases at J, with 8 bases between the two ends. This CDR3 comprises 13 residues. CDR3 DNA sequence: TGTGCCAGCAGCCGTCACCGCAACACTGAAGCTTTCTTT. Translating it yields CASSRHRNTEAFF.

This clonotype was counted at least ten times. The CDR3 reads CASSPNRGDGYTF. The CDR3 DNA follows: TGTGCCAGCAGCCCCAACCGGGGAGATGGCTACACCTTC. The V and J genes are TRBV7-3 and TRBJ1-2; D unclear. Per germline, CDR1 SGHTA and CDR2 FQGTGA. The CDR3 is 13 amino acids. The V end lost 5 bases, the J end lost 6 bases, and 13 bases lay between the germline ends.

As to this clonotype: A much larger clone lies a single base off, so this may be a read error. The chain joins TRBV10-2 to TRBJ2-5; D is unresolved. Trimming removed 6 bases from V and 9 bases from J, with 17 bases in between. Germline lookup yields CDR1 WSHSY and CDR2 SAAADI. CDR3 size: 13 residues. The CDR3 DNA reads as TGCGCCAGCAGCCAAGCCCCTTTTGAGGCCCAGTACTTC. Amino acids: CASSQAPFEAQYF.

This clonotype appeared a few times. An end of the junction does not agree with germline; a read error may underlie this. The CDR3 spells CASSLGDRGVQETQYF. The DNA of the CDR3 is TGTGCCAGCAGCTTAGGTGACAGGGGGGTACAAGAGACCCAGTACTTC. V gene TRBV5-1 combines with J gene TRBJ2-5; 9 bases fit TRBD1. Germline values: CDR1 SGHRS, CDR2 YFSETQ. This CDR3 is 16 amino acids long.

The rearrangement links TRBV19 to TRBJ2-7, with a weak D call TRBD2 (5 bases). V lost 3 bases, J lost 0 bases, and 9 bases lay in between. Germline CDR1 and CDR2: LNHDA and SQIVND (reference sequence). The CDR3 contains 14 residues. The CDR3: CASSMVGSSYEQYF. DNA for the CDR3: TGTGCCAGTAGTATGGTGGGGAGCTCCTACGAGCAGTACTTC. The full variable domain, with the rest looked up from reference TRBV19 and TRBJ2-7, is DGGITQSPKYLFRKEGQNVTLSCEQNLNHDAMYWYRQDPGQGLRLIYYSQIVNDFQKGDIAEGYSVSREKKESFPLTVTSAQKNPTAFYLCASSMVGSSYEQYFGPGTRLTVT.

This clonotype was observed once. The V and J genes are TRBV29-1 and TRBJ1-5; D is possibly TRBD1 (6 bases). Trimming stripped 4 bases from V and 9 bases from J, with 16 bases between. Germline-derived CDR1 and CDR2 are SQVTM and ANQGSEA. The length of the CDR3 is 13 residues. The CDR3 is CSVGQGRDRPQHF. DNA for the CDR3: TGCAGCGTTGGTCAGGGGCGGGATCGGCCCCAGCATTTT.

This clonotype has at least ten counts. The chain recombines TRBV7-2 with TRBJ2-7, with D possibly matching TRBD2 (6 bases). This CDR3 is built from 16 residues. V lost 5 bases and J 3 bases, leaving 20 bases between the germline ends. Germline V CDR1 and CDR2: SGHTA, FQGNSA. The DNA of the CDR3 is TGTGCCAGCAGCCCGCTCAGGTGGAGGGGCAACTACGAGCAGTACTTC. It codes for CASSPLRWRGNYEQYF.

The V and J genes are TRBV20-1 and TRBJ2-2; unclear D gene. This CDR3 has 14 residues. V was pared by 3 bases and J by 7 bases, with 15 bases between. Germline assignment: CDR1 DFQATT and CDR2 SNEGSKA (reference sequence). This chain's CDR3 is CSARRTQLVGELFF. For the CDR3, the DNA is TGCAGTGCTAGGCGGACCCAGTTAGTCGGGGAGCTGTTTTTT.

Points on this clonotype: The CDR3 carries no conserved terminal phenylalanine or tryptophan, so it likely arises from a read error. Because the CDR3's place on the DNA is in doubt, the DNA is left out and the CDR3 is given as listed by TCRdb. The chain recombines TRBV10-3 with TRBJ1-1; TRBD1, the table's D call, was not compared with the DNA. Germline assignment: CDR1 ENHRY and CDR2 SYGVKD. Inclusive of both ends, the CDR3 amounts to 8 amino acids. CDR3 in amino acids: CAISDRQG.

This clonotype was detected ten times or more. V is TRBV19 and J is TRBJ1-5; possible D gene TRBD1, 5 bases. V was trimmed by 1 base and J by 2 bases, leaving 9 bases between them. This CDR3 is built from 15 residues. CDR1 is LNHDA, CDR2 SQIVND, per germline (reference sequence). The CDR3 coding sequence is TGTGCCAGTAGTATAGGCCAGGGAGGCAATCAGCCCCAGCATTTT. It translates to CASSIGQGGNQPQHF.

The V and J genes are TRBV19 and TRBJ2-7; 8 bases map to TRBD1. The CDR3 contains 13 residues. Per the germline V gene, CDR1 is LNHDA and CDR2 is SQIVND (reference sequence). Trimming cost V 3 bases and J 5 bases; bases outside gene matches: 3. The CDR3 protein is CASSISQGDEQYF. In nucleotides, the CDR3 is TGTGCCAGTAGTATCTCACAGGGGGACGAGCAGTACTTC.